A single sample gave rise to the 6 T cell receptor beta chains below, sequenced in a study of monozygotic twins with inflammatory bowel disease. For each CDR3 protein, TCRdb gives one entry from its re-call of the 5' RACE reads, without DNA. This table holds approximately 420,000 distinct CDR3 sequences. The sequenced material came from blood. The receptors originated from a human donor with ulcerative colitis or Crohn's disease, or a healthy co-twin of an affected twin (not recorded which).

The chain employs TRBV5-6 and TRBJ2-1; without DNA, the TCRdb call of TRBD2 cannot be checked. The CDR3 is made up of 17 amino acids. Germline V lookup: CDR1 SGHDT, CDR2 YYEEEE. CDR3 amino acids: CASSDEFSGRAYNEQFF.

The V gene is TRBV20-1, the J gene TRBJ1-1. CDR3 length: 14 residues. The V gene's germline CDR1 is DFQATT and CDR2 SNEGSKA (reference sequence). CDR3 sequence reads: CSARDGGGNTEAFF.

The V gene is TRBV5-1, the J gene TRBJ1-6. Germline values: CDR1 SGHRS, CDR2 YFSETQ. The CDR3 totals 14 residues. The CDR3: CASSLGVADSPLHF.

This sequence joins TRBV6-1 and TRBJ1-6. The CDR3 loop spans 15 amino acids. The germline V gene encodes CDR1 MNHNS and CDR2 SASEGT. The CDR3 region is CASSERSPSNSPLHF.

The CDR3 loop is CASSLHPGDTTYEQYF. This chain links TRBV5-5 with TRBJ2-7. Germline CDR1 is SGHKS and CDR2 is YYEKEE (reference sequence). The CDR3 covers 16 residues.

The J gene is TRBJ2-5, the V gene TRBV12-3 or TRBV12-4; TCRdb calls TRBD1, which cannot be checked without DNA. CDR3 length: 16 amino acids. CDR3 loop: CASSPGQGAGEETQYF.